The clone carrying this T cell receptor (beta chain) occurred a few times. Its matching antigen is unknown. This sample was included in a study of response to subunit inactivated influenza vaccine. Study-wide findings and caveats: Seasonal influenza vaccination, on each occasion, was suggested by the authors to recruit few new T cells.

MiXCR was run by TCRdb on the RT-PCR reads, yielding one entry per CDR3 protein. The sample gives 650,000 to 800,000 distinct CDR3 sequences, roughly 14% of which show up once; around 6.5% is in the top ten. CDR3 length equals 20 residues. CDR1 and CDR2 from the germline V gene are ENHRY and SYGVKD. V was clipped by 9 bases and J by 0 bases; unmatched bases: 17. This sequence joins TRBV10-3 and TRBJ2-1; 13 bases match TRBD2. The starting material was PBMCs from blood, obtained 14 days before vaccination. The sequence derives from a man in his fifties or sixties who received an inactivated influenza vaccine. CDR3 loop: CAIQGRTSGGPPSSYNEQFF. In DNA form, the CDR3 reads TGTGCCATACAGGGACGGACTAGCGGGGGTCCCCCGAGCTCCTACAATGAGCAGTTCTTC.